The 24 T cell receptor beta chains given below trace back to one sample, sequenced in a study of T cell responses to AZD1222 COVID-19 vaccine. TCRdb's table, derived via immunoSEQ multiplex PCR, lists solely in-frame clones and lacks some. The data show around 150,000 clones, over 85% seen once. Sample: peripheral blood, taken on day 0 of AZD1222 vaccination. The origin of the receptors is an adult in good health.

This chain joins TRBV7-2 and TRBJ2-2; D ambiguous. The CDR3 totals 17 residues. Between the trimmed V and J ends, which lost 5 bases and 0 bases, there was a span of 16 bases. Germline CDR1 is SGHTA and CDR2 is FQGNSA. CDR3 DNA sequence: TGTGCCAGCAGCCCCCAGTTGGCTCTTGCGAACACCGGGGAGCTGTTTTTT. This sequence encodes CASSPQLALANTGELFF.

This chain links TRBV13 with TRBJ2-5; 11 nucleotides align to TRBD1. V lost 6 bases and J lost 4; bases outside the gene matches: 13. The CDR3 is 17 residues long. Germline-derived CDR1 and CDR2 are PRHDT and FYEKMQ (reference sequence). This CDR3 is CASSLRTGGFGLETQYF. The DNA of the CDR3 is TGTGCCAGCAGTCTCAGGACAGGGGGCTTCGGACTAGAGACCCAGTACTTC.

This sequence joins TRBV5-1 and TRBJ1-4; D might be TRBD1 (5 bases). The germline V and J ends were trimmed by 0 bases and 4 bases, with 16 bases remaining between them. Germline V gives CDR1 SGHRS, CDR2 YFSETQ. This CDR3 spans 17 amino acids. The CDR3 is CASSLDQAGPLNEKLFF. For the CDR3, the DNA is TGCGCCAGCAGCTTGGATCAGGCGGGGCCACTTAATGAAAAACTGTTTTTT. Full variable domain (outside the CDR3, taken from reference TRBV5-1 and TRBJ1-4): KAGVTQTPRYLIKTRGQQVTLSCSPISGHRSVSWYQQTPGQGLQFLFEYFSETQRNKGNFPGRFSGRQFSNSRSEMNVSTLELGDSALYLCASSLDQAGPLNEKLFFGSGTQLSVL.

V usage is TRBV12-3 or TRBV12-4 and J usage is TRBJ1-2; TRBD1 is a possible D gene (6 bases). The CDR3 runs 13 residues. Trimming pared 4 bases from V and 6 bases from J, leaving 12 bases between. The CDR3 DNA follows: TGTGCCAGCAGTTACCCTAAGGGGGATGGCTACACCTTC. Amino acid sequence: CASSYPKGDGYTF.

The V gene is TRBV28, the J gene TRBJ1-4; unclear D gene. The CDR3 consists of 14 residues. Trimming took 6 bases from V and 0 from J, leaving 8 bases between them. Germline V CDR1 and CDR2: MDHEN, SYDVKM. The CDR3 reads CASSDFATNEKLFF. Here the CDR3 DNA reads TGTGCCAGCAGCGACTTTGCAACTAATGAAAAACTGTTTTTT.

The chain is built from TRBV7-2 and TRBJ2-7; D uncertain. V was shortened by 8 bases and J by 6 bases, with 11 bases between the two germline ends. Per the germline V gene, CDR1 is SGHTA and CDR2 is FQGNSA. This CDR3 spans 11 amino acids. The CDR3 loop is CASGWGVEQYF. The CDR3 coding sequence is TGTGCCAGCGGGTGGGGTGTCGAGCAGTACTTC.

Remarks on this clone: Within the sample, other DNA sequences also encode this same CDR3. The gene calls are TRBV18 and TRBJ1-2; 7 nucleotides line up with TRBD1. The junction had 1 base not matched to a gene; V was cut back by 3 bases and J by 3 bases. This CDR3 region has 13 residues. Germline V gives CDR1 KGHSH, CDR2 LQKENI. The CDR3 protein is CASSPDRDYGYTF. As DNA, the CDR3 is TGTGCCAGCTCACCCGACAGGGACTATGGCTACACCTTC.

This sequence joins TRBV5-1 and TRBJ1-1; 11 nucleotides match TRBD1. Per the germline V gene, CDR1 is SGHRS and CDR2 is YFSETQ. CDR3 length equals 14 residues. Germline trimming cut 1 base from V and 6 bases from J; bases unmatched to any gene: 2. The CDR3 sequence is CASSLKDRGPEAFF. Here the CDR3 DNA reads TGCGCCAGCAGCTTGAAGGACAGGGGGCCTGAAGCTTTCTTT.

The chain employs TRBV29-1 and TRBJ2-2, with a weak D call TRBD2 (6 bases). CDR1 and CDR2 from the germline V gene are SQVTM and ANQGSEA. This CDR3 contains 13 residues. V gave up 7 bases and J gave up 5 bases, with 14 bases separating them. The CDR3 spells CSAFGGRTGELFF. CDR3 in DNA: TGCAGCGCATTTGGAGGGAGGACCGGGGAGCTGTTTTTT.

The chain links TRBV6-5 to TRBJ2-7; D may be TRBD2 (5 bases). V was clipped by 7 bases and J by 3 bases, with 16 bases between them. CDR1 and CDR2 (germline): MNHEY, SVGAGI. This CDR3 spans 14 amino acids. CDR3 in amino acids: CASISRETDYEQYF. The DNA of the CDR3 is TGTGCCAGCATTTCAAGGGAGACCGACTACGAGCAGTACTTC.

The CDR3 here is CASSPPGNTEAFF. CDR3 coding DNA: TGTGCCAGCTCACCGCCCGGGAACACTGAAGCTTTCTTT. The chain has TRBV18 and TRBJ1-1; no firm D call. This CDR3 is 13 amino acids long. Germline loops: CDR1 KGHSH, CDR2 LQKENI. Trimming left V 3 bases short and J 1 base short, with 6 bases between.

The chain recombines TRBV7-2 with TRBJ1-5; D might be TRBD1 (6 bases). The CDR3 extends over 16 amino acids. Germline V lookup: CDR1 SGHTA, CDR2 FQGNSA. V lost 1 base, J lost 4 bases, and 14 bases lay in between. In DNA form, the CDR3 reads TGTGCCAGCAGCTTAGTGTCGGGGGCTTCAAATCAGCCCCAGCATTTT. Translating gives CASSLVSGASNQPQHF.

This chain links TRBV12-5 with TRBJ2-1; D gene uncertain. CDR1 LGHNT and CDR2 FRNRAP come from the germline V gene. The CDR3 runs 12 residues. Between the trimmed V and J ends, which lost 6 bases and 10 bases, there was a span of 13 bases. The CDR3 spells CASGSVAVEQFF. The CDR3, as DNA: TGTGCTAGTGGATCCGTAGCCGTCGAGCAGTTCTTC.

V is TRBV28 and J is TRBJ1-2; D call uncertain. The length of the CDR3 is 13 residues. Trimming shortened V by 6 bases and J by 1 base, and 9 bases separated the two germline ends. In germline, CDR1 is MDHEN, CDR2 SYDVKM. CDR3 in DNA: TGTGCCAGCAGGAAAACACTTAACTATGGCTACACCTTC. It codes for CASRKTLNYGYTF.

In this sample, this clone turned up once. The chain employs TRBV6-5 and TRBJ1-1; weak D call: TRBD1 (6 bases). This CDR3 region has 12 residues. Deletions cut 7 bases from V and 4 bases from J, with 10 bases between. Germline values: CDR1 MNHEY, CDR2 SVGAGI. CDR3 loop: CASNRAITEAFF. The CDR3 nucleotides read TGTGCCAGCAACAGGGCAATCACTGAAGCTTTCTTT.

The chain has TRBV28 and TRBJ2-7; 14 bases align to TRBD2. Germline values: CDR1 MDHEN, CDR2 SYDVKM. The V segment lost 3 bases and the J segment 4 bases; nucleotides outside the gene matches: 5. CDR3 size: 16 residues. DNA of the CDR3: TGTGCCAGCAGTTTGGGGCGACTAGCGGGAGGGTACGAGCAGTACTTC. It codes for CASSLGRLAGGYEQYF.

V and J are TRBV12-3 or TRBV12-4 and TRBJ2-5, with D uncertain. This CDR3 is built from 11 residues. The V end was cut by 2 bases, the J end by 5 bases, with 3 bases between. CDR3 sequence reads: CASSLSETQYF. The CDR3 DNA follows: TGTGCCAGCAGTTTAAGCGAGACCCAGTACTTC.

The chain has TRBV6-5 and TRBJ2-7; D is uncertain. This CDR3 comprises 13 residues. Germline V CDR1 and CDR2: MNHEY, SVGAGI. The V and J ends lost 5 bases and 2 bases respectively, with 10 bases between them. CDR3 nucleotide sequence: TGTGCCAGCAGTCCGGACGGAGCCTACGAGCAGTACTTC. The encoded protein is CASSPDGAYEQYF.

The chain uses TRBV5-1 and TRBJ1-4; no firm D call. The CDR3 contains 16 residues. Trimming removed 0 bases at V and 8 bases at J, with 17 bases between. Per the germline V gene, CDR1 is SGHRS and CDR2 is YFSETQ. In nucleotides, the CDR3 is TGCGCCAGCAGCTTGGATGTGGTGGGCCGAGGAGAAAAACTGTTTTTT. Its protein product is CASSLDVVGRGEKLFF. Combining the CDR3 with reference TRBV5-1 and TRBJ1-4 gives the whole variable domain KAGVTQTPRYLIKTRGQQVTLSCSPISGHRSVSWYQQTPGQGLQFLFEYFSETQRNKGNFPGRFSGRQFSNSRSEMNVSTLELGDSALYLCASSLDVVGRGEKLFFGSGTQLSVL.

The CDR3 reads CASSATGDDSPLHF. For the CDR3, the DNA is TGTGCCAGTAGTGCGACAGGGGATGATTCACCCCTCCACTTT. The J gene is TRBJ1-6, the V gene TRBV19; 8 bases are a match to TRBD1. The CDR3 is 14 residues long. Germline assignment: CDR1 LNHDA and CDR2 SQIVND (reference sequence). V dropped 5 bases and J dropped 8; count of bases not matched to a gene: 5.

This chain connects TRBV30 to TRBJ1-5; no clear D gene. This CDR3 has 14 residues. Trimming took off 0 bases at V and 5 bases at J, with 11 bases between the two ends. Germline lookup yields CDR1 GTSNPN and CDR2 SVGIG (reference sequence). CDR3 bases: TGTGCCTGGAGTGTAGGGCATTTCGATCAGCCCCAGCATTTT. Its protein is CAWSVGHFDQPQHF.

This chain uses TRBV4-1 with TRBJ2-1, with D perhaps matching TRBD1 (6 bases). The V end lost 2 bases, the J end lost 5 bases, and 13 bases lay between the germline ends. In germline, CDR1 is MGHRA, CDR2 YSYEKL. There are 15 residues in the CDR3. The CDR3 spells CASSQPAAGDNEQFF. The CDR3, as DNA: TGCGCCAGCAGCCAACCGGCGGCAGGGGACAATGAGCAGTTCTTC.

The chain is built from TRBV9 and TRBJ1-2, with 9 nucleotides matching TRBD1. V was pared by 6 bases and J by 6 bases, with 12 bases of the junction left unmatched. CDR1 and CDR2 from the germline V gene are SGDLS and YYNGEE. This CDR3 comprises 15 residues. For the CDR3, the DNA is TGTGCCAGCACCAACATTGACAGGGGGGGAAATGGCTACACCTTC. Its protein is CASTNIDRGGNGYTF.

Here the CDR3 DNA reads TGCGCCAGCAGCCAGAGCGGAAAGGACACCGGGGAGCTGTTTTTT. It codes for CASSQSGKDTGELFF. This chain uses TRBV4-1 with TRBJ2-2; tentative D call: TRBD2 (5 bases). This CDR3 has 15 amino acids. V lost 3 bases, J lost 3 bases, and 11 bases lay in between. In germline, CDR1 is MGHRA, CDR2 YSYEKL.